The clone carrying this T cell receptor beta chain is classed as medium-sized (0.01 to 0.1%). The antigen is unknown. CDR3 length equals 17 residues. Germline V gives CDR1 LNHDA, CDR2 SQIVND (reference sequence). V gave up 6 bases and J gave up 1 base; unmatched junction bases: 9. The template was genomic DNA from peripheral blood, not RNA. This record belongs to a study of T cell repertoires in aging, cancer and after chemotherapy. Across the whole study: Donors were grouped into six age bands spanning 30 or younger through 70 or older. Some 10 million TCR reads were in the whole dataset. Study-level results: In cancer patients, declining TCR diversity with age involved lost richness and lost evenness.

A mixed TRB-A/B primer pool amplified rearranged TRB by multiplex touch-down PCR. From the multiplex PCR reads, TCRdb called clonotypes with MiXCR, one entry per CDR3 protein. In the table there are several thousand distinct CDR3 sequences, roughly 31% of which are singletons. The genes are TRBV19 and TRBJ2-2; 9 nucleotides match TRBD1. The TCR was taken from a human donor in good health. The donor label of this sample is uncertain. The sample comprised blood. The CDR3 loop is CASRKGRDRVNTGELFF. The CDR3 region has the DNA TGTGCCAGTAGGAAAGGACGGGACAGGGTGAACACCGGGGAGCTGTTTTTT.